This T cell receptor beta chain emerged from a study of blood T cell repertoires in COVID-19. On the study more broadly: The origin of the acute and convalescent COVID-19 samples was the United States, Italy and Spain. From T cells, B-cell-depleted T cells, or PBMCs came the material, which was cDNA or gDNA.

Deletions cut 4 bases from V and 5 bases from J, with 2 bases between. The CDR3 consists of 10 residues. The germline V gene has CDR1 LNHDA and CDR2 SQIVND (reference sequence). Authors' data handling: From reference gene primer amplification, estimates of nucleated cell counts were derived. Clones were read by immunoSEQ multiplex PCR, and TCRdb kept only the in-frame ones, dropping some. The V and J calls and clone size were taken over from that table, and D and trimming were inferred from the DNA. The sample holds 45,000 to 60,000 clones; around 83% are singletons and the top ten take about 2%. Sequences were obtained from peripheral blood. The clonotype comes from a woman in her sixties or seventies with acute or convalescent COVID-19. The chain recombines TRBV19 with TRBJ1-1; D gene uncertain. As DNA, the CDR3 is TGTGCCAGTAGTACAACTGAAGCTTTCTTT. It encodes CASSTTEAFF.